Following are 19 T cell receptor beta chains from one sample sequenced in a study of blood T cell repertoires in COVID-19. The method was immunoSEQ multiplex PCR; TCRdb's version includes in-frame clones alone and lacks a portion of them. The sample contains roughly 440,000 clones, 88% of which appear only once. Sequenced material: peripheral blood. The receptors originated from a woman in her forties or fifties with COVID-19, enrolled during active disease.

The chain uses TRBV6-4 and TRBJ1-6; 9 bases line up with TRBD1. Losses at the gene ends were 6 bases for V and 9 bases for J; bases not matched to a gene: 6. CDR3 length: 14 amino acids. CDR1 and CDR2 (germline): MRHNA, SNTAGT. CDR3 nucleotides: TGTGCCAGCAGAGCCGGGACAGGGTTTTCACCCCTCCACTTT. This sequence encodes CASRAGTGFSPLHF.

The rearrangement joins TRBV10-3 to TRBJ2-1; 9 positions agree with TRBD2. The V segment lost 1 base and the J segment 8 bases; nucleotides outside the gene matches: 9. Germline assignment: CDR1 ENHRY and CDR2 SYGVKD. The CDR3 loop spans 16 amino acids. The DNA of the CDR3 is TGTGCCATCAGTGAGTTGGGAGCGGGGGGTCTCGATGAGCAGTTCTTC. Protein product: CAISELGAGGLDEQFF.

The chain has TRBV7-2 and TRBJ1-1; 9 bases align to TRBD1. The trim removed 8 bases at V and 2 bases at J, leaving 9 bases unmatched. Germline lookup yields CDR1 SGHTA and CDR2 FQGNSA. This CDR3 region has 15 residues. In DNA, the CDR3 is TGTGCCAGCCCGACGGGACAGGGAGTAAACACTGAAGCTTTCTTT. Translation gives CASPTGQGVNTEAFF.

The chain has TRBV28 and TRBJ2-7, with D maybe TRBD1 (6 bases). Trimming stripped 7 bases from V and 3 bases from J, with 16 bases between. The CDR3 runs to 14 residues. The germline V gene encodes CDR1 MDHEN and CDR2 SYDVKM. This CDR3 is CASTTGTPIYEQYF. The CDR3 DNA reads as TGTGCCAGCACTACCGGGACACCAATCTACGAGCAGTACTTC.

The chain recombines TRBV30 with TRBJ2-1, with 7 bases lining up with TRBD1. The J segment lost 0 bases and the V segment lost 8 bases, leaving 7 bases of the junction unmatched. Germline lookup yields CDR1 GTSNPN and CDR2 SVGIG (reference sequence). The length of the CDR3 is 14 residues. CDR3 coding DNA: TGTGCCAGAACTGGACAGGTCTCCTACAATGAGCAGTTCTTC. This codes for CARTGQVSYNEQFF.

The chain has TRBV28 and TRBJ2-5; 7 nucleotides align to TRBD1. Germline CDR1 MDHEN, CDR2 SYDVKM. The CDR3 contains 12 residues. V was pared by 3 bases and J by 7 bases, with 2 bases of the junction left unmatched. This CDR3 reads CASSLRQGTQYF. The CDR3 DNA follows: TGTGCCAGCAGTTTGCGACAGGGGACCCAGTACTTC.

The chain uses TRBV10-1 and TRBJ1-5; D is unclear. This CDR3 is built from 16 residues. Trimming stripped 2 bases from V and 6 bases from J, with 17 bases between. Germline loops: CDR1 WNHNN, CDR2 SYGVQD (reference sequence). This CDR3 reads CASSEPSTETGQPQHF. CDR3 sequence (DNA): TGCGCCAGCAGTGAGCCGTCAACCGAGACTGGTCAGCCCCAGCATTTT.

The rearrangement links TRBV6-5 to TRBJ2-3; no reliable D call. Germline V gives CDR1 MNHEY, CDR2 SVGAGI. V was shortened by 4 bases and J by 6 bases, with 8 bases between the two germline ends. The CDR3 is made up of 12 amino acids. CDR3 residues: CASSSEMDTQYF. The CDR3 DNA is TGTGCCAGCAGTTCCGAGATGGATACGCAGTATTTT.

The chain carries TRBV5-5 and TRBJ2-2; 14 bases align to TRBD2. With 4 bases clipped from V and 6 bases from J, the junction kept 8 bases outside the gene matches. This CDR3 has 17 amino acids. CDR1 is SGHKS, CDR2 YYEKEE, per germline (reference sequence). CDR3 in DNA: TGTGCCAGCAGCCCTTTCGGACTAGCGGGGGGATCCGGGGAGCTGTTTTTT. Amino acid sequence: CASSPFGLAGGSGELFF.

The chain combines TRBV6-2 or TRBV6-3 with TRBJ1-4; TRBD1 matches 11 bases. Germline loops: CDR1 MNHEY, CDR2 SVGEGT. The CDR3 runs to 16 residues. V shed 0 bases, J shed 8 bases, and the junction held 5 bases outside the gene matches. The CDR3 DNA reads as TGTGCCAGCAGTTACTCGATGGGACAGGGGGTAGAAAAACTGTTTTTT. Its translation is CASSYSMGQGVEKLFF.

There are a few counts of this clone. The chain is built from TRBV10-3 and TRBJ1-1; D ambiguous. Germline-derived CDR1 and CDR2 are ENHRY and SYGVKD. The V gene lost 6 bases and the J gene lost 1 base, with 15 bases spanning the gap. The CDR3 runs 15 residues. The CDR3 region is CAISPGRPGNTEAFF. The CDR3 nucleotides are TGTGCCATCAGCCCGGGGAGGCCGGGGAACACTGAAGCTTTCTTT.

The chain is built from TRBV5-4 and TRBJ1-1; TRBD1 agrees at 10 bases. This CDR3 is 15 amino acids long. J was trimmed by 5 bases and V by 6 bases; bases with no gene match: 10. Per the germline V gene, CDR1 is SGHNT and CDR2 is YYREEE (reference sequence). The CDR3 sequence is CASIMSPGQGTEAFF. The DNA of the CDR3 is TGTGCCAGCATCATGTCTCCGGGACAGGGGACTGAAGCTTTCTTT.

The rearrangement joins TRBV6-6 to TRBJ1-1; no reliable D call. Looked up from germline, CDR1 is MNHNY and CDR2 is SVGAGI (reference sequence). The CDR3 runs 11 residues. Trimming removed 7 bases from V and 2 bases from J, with 5 bases in between. The CDR3 region has the DNA TGTGCCAGCACCCATAACACTGAAGCTTTCTTT. This gives the protein CASTHNTEAFF.

This clone was recorded a few times. The chain uses TRBV7-9 and TRBJ2-7; 7 bases line up with TRBD2. The germline V gene has CDR1 SEHNR and CDR2 FQNEAQ (reference sequence). The length of the CDR3 is 15 residues. The junction had 9 bases not matched to a gene; V was cut back by 5 bases and J by 2 bases. The CDR3 sequence: CASSLGGVPTYEQYF. The CDR3, as DNA: TGTGCCAGCAGCCTGGGGGGGGTCCCCACCTACGAGCAGTACTTC.

The rearrangement uses TRBV7-2 and TRBJ1-5; 8 bases line up with TRBD1. From germline, CDR1 is SGHTA and CDR2 FQGNSA. The V segment lost 5 bases and the J segment 6 bases; nucleotides outside the gene matches: 6. There are 14 residues in the CDR3. The CDR3 region has the DNA TGTGCCAGCAGCCTGCAGGGGGCAGTTCAGCCCCAGCATTTT. It translates to CASSLQGAVQPQHF. The whole variable domain, filled in from reference TRBV7-2 and TRBJ1-5, reads GAGVSQSPSNKVTEKGKDVELRCDPISGHTALYWYRQSLGQGLEFLIYFQGNSAPDKSGLPSDRFSAERTGGSVSTLTIQRTQQEDSAVYLCASSLQGAVQPQHFGDGTRLSIL.

The chain combines TRBV19 with TRBJ1-1; 7 bases agree with TRBD1. Germline loops: CDR1 LNHDA, CDR2 SQIVND (reference sequence). J gave up 4 bases and V 3 bases, and 8 bases lay outside the gene matches. The CDR3 has 15 residues. The CDR3 spells CASSIPGAGGTEAFF. The CDR3 nucleotides read TGTGCCAGTAGTATCCCCGGCGCAGGGGGCACTGAAGCTTTCTTT.

The chain links TRBV4-2 to TRBJ2-5, with 11 bases identical to TRBD2. The CDR3 runs to 18 residues. Unmatched junction bases numbered 10, after V lost 0 bases and J lost 4 bases. Germline CDR1 LGHNA, CDR2 YNFKEQ. This CDR3 is CASSQDPSGGYLGETQYF. CDR3 nucleotides: TGTGCCAGCAGCCAAGATCCTAGCGGGGGGTATCTTGGAGAGACCCAGTACTTC.

This clone was seen only a few times. The chain uses TRBV11-2 and TRBJ1-6; no clear D. Trimming took 3 bases from V and 10 from J, leaving 7 bases between them. The CDR3 has 12 residues. Germline V gives CDR1 SGHAT, CDR2 FQNNGV. The DNA for the CDR3 is TGTGCCAGCAGCTTTAGGCGGTCACCCCTCCACTTT. Its protein is CASSFRRSPLHF.

The chain is built from TRBV25-1 and TRBJ1-4; unclear D gene. The CDR3 contains 15 residues. Germline V gene lookup returns CDR1 MGHDK and CDR2 SYGVNS. Trimming left V 1 base short and J 12 bases short, with 18 bases between. For the CDR3, the DNA is TGTGCCAGCAGTGAATTAGACGGCCGTGAGGAGGAACTGTTTTTT. Its protein is CASSELDGREEELFF.